This T cell receptor beta chain derives from a study of blood T cell repertoires in COVID-19. Study background: Acute and convalescent COVID-19 specimens originated in the United States, Italy and Spain. PBMCs, B-cell-depleted T cells, or T cells provided the cDNA or gDNA that made up the material.

Original handling: Counts of nucleated cells, estimated from reference gene primer amplification, were obtained. TCRdb's copy holds only in-frame clones and misses some; the assay was immunoSEQ multiplex PCR. V and J calls and clone size come straight from that table; D and trimming were deduced from the DNA. Among 350,000 to 450,000 clones, 80% to 90% were seen once, and the ten largest hold roughly 1.2%. Trimming took 6 bases from V and 2 from J, leaving 10 bases between them. The V gene's germline CDR1 is SQVTM and CDR2 ANQGSEA. The CDR3 runs 12 residues. The receptor was derived from a man aged 35-49 years with acute or convalescent COVID-19. The chain joins TRBV29-1 to TRBJ1-2; no definite D call. Specimen: peripheral blood. The CDR3 bases are TGCAGCGTAGCAAAGTCCAACTATGGCTACACCTTC. Protein sequence: CSVAKSNYGYTF.